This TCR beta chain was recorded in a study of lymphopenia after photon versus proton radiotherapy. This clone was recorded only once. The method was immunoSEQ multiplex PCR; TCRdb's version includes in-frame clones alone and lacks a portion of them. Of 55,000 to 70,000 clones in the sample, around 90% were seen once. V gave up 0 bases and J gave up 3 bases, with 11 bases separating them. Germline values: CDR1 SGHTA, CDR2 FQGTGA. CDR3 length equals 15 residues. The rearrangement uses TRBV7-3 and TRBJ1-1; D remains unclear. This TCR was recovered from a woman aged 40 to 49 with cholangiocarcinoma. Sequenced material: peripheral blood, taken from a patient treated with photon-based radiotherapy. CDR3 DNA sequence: TGTGCCAGCAGCTTAACAGTGGACGGCTACACTGAAGCTTTCTTT. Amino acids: CASSLTVDGYTEAFF.